This T cell receptor beta chain was documented in a study of T cell repertoires and Cas9 in healthy adults. In the study overall: SpCas9-reactive CD4 and CD8 T cells were characterized for potency, cytotoxicity and lineage.

Overall study results and limits: In vitro, SpCas9-reactive Tregs were reported to curb effector T cell proliferation and function.

The protocol was immunoSEQ multiplex PCR, while the TCRdb copy is restricted to in-frame clones and leaves out a portion. The data show 13,000 to 15,000 clones, approximately 89% seen once. As to this clone: Its antigen is unidentified.

Per germline, CDR1 MDHEN and CDR2 SYDVKM. The CDR3 runs 15 residues. V dropped 1 base and J dropped 8 bases, with 15 bases sitting between them. The origin of this receptor is a human donor in good health. The gene calls are TRBV28 and TRBJ1-5, with no clear D. The sequenced sample consisted of Tregs (CD4+, CD25+, CD127-, CD137-, CD154-) from PBMCs; culture status not recorded. The CDR3 DNA is TGTGCCAGCAGTTTATCTGGTGAGAGGCGGGAGCCCCAGCATTTT. It is translated as CASSLSGERREPQHF.